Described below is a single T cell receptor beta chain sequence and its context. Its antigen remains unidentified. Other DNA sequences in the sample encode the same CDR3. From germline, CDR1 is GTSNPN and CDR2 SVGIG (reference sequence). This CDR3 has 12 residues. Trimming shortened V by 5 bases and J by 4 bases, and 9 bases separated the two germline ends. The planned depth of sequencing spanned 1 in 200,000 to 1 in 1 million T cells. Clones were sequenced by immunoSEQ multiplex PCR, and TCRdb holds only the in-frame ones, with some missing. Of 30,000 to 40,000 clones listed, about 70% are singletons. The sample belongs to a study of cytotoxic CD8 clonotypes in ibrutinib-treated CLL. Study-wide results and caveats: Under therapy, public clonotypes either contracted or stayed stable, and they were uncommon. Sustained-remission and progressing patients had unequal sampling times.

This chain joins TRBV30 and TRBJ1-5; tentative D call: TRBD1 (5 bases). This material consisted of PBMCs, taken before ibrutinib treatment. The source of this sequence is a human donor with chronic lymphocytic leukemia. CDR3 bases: TGTGCCTGGGACAGACCAAATCAGCCCCAGCATTTT. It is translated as CAWDRPNQPQHF.